One and the same sample provided the 18 T cell receptor beta chains below, sequenced in a study of T cell repertoires in cytomegalovirus infection (dated by TCRdb to the late 2010s). Interpreted using the paper, the treatment or condition label stands for: in vitro stimulation with specific CMV peptide epitopes to enrich CMV-specific T cells. Which antigens these TCRs recognize remains unknown. Data came from an Illumina HiSeq 1500. TCRdb itself trimmed the public reads at Q25 with fastp, ran MiXCR and retained productive beta chains. Every CDR3 protein is listed once, alongside the most common genes and DNA of its rows. The sample table holds roughly 700,000 distinct CDR3 sequences, of which 33% were seen once. Clones ranked in the top ten supply 15% to 20% of the sample. This specimen was cultured PBMCs, taken from culture after CMV antigen stimulation. Every receptor here comes from a human donor in good health (CMV status not recorded). Some clones in this sample may be carry-over from other donors' samples.

The CDR3 DNA sequence: TGTGCCATCAGTGTCACTTTGACAACCAGCCCGACCATATATTTT. It yields the protein CAISVTLTTSPTIYF. This chain links TRBV10-3 with TRBJ1-3; D is ambiguous. This CDR3 is built from 15 residues. Per the germline V gene, CDR1 is ENHRY and CDR2 is SYGVKD. The V end lost 4 bases, the J end lost 10 bases, and 20 bases lay between the germline ends.

V usage is TRBV2 and J usage is TRBJ1-3; no definite D call. In germline, CDR1 is SNHLY, CDR2 FYNNEI. This CDR3 comprises 14 residues. Trimming stripped 7 bases from V and 4 bases from J, with 14 bases between. This CDR3 is CASTGSPTGNTIYF. Here the CDR3 DNA reads TGTGCCAGCACGGGGAGCCCGACGGGAAACACCATATATTTT.

Here the CDR3 DNA reads TGTGCCTGGAGTTTGGAGGGCCCAGATACGCAGTATTTT. Its protein product is CAWSLEGPDTQYF. The rearrangement links TRBV30 to TRBJ2-3; tentative D call: TRBD2 (6 bases). V lost 2 bases, J lost 4 bases, and 10 bases lay in between. The germline CDR1 and CDR2 sequences are GTSNPN and SVGIG (reference sequence). This CDR3 has 13 amino acids.

This clonotype has more than one count but fewer than ten. The chain uses TRBV20-1 and TRBJ1-2; a possible D gene is TRBD1 (6 bases). This CDR3 has 10 amino acids. Germline CDR1 and CDR2: DFQATT and SNEGSKA (reference sequence). V lost 6 bases and J lost 6, with 8 bases in between. DNA for the CDR3: TGCAGTGCCGGGGGCGATGGCTACACCTTC. It is translated as CSAGGDGYTF.

Here the CDR3 DNA reads TGTGCCAGCAGTTACCGAGAGGGAGACGAGCAGTACTTC. This codes for CASSYREGDEQYF. The rearrangement joins TRBV6-6 to TRBJ2-7, with a weak D call TRBD2 (5 bases). The germline V gene encodes CDR1 MNHNY and CDR2 SVGAGI (reference sequence). Trimming cost V 2 bases and J 5 bases, with 10 bases left between them. The CDR3 has 13 amino acids.

The rearrangement joins TRBV6-8 to TRBJ1-4; 7 bases match TRBD1. CDR3 size: 16 residues. The trim removed 5 bases at V and 5 bases at J, leaving 11 bases unmatched. Germline CDR1 reads MNHGY; CDR2 reads SAAAGT. CDR3 sequence (DNA): TGTGCCAGCAGTAACGCTGGGGGACAGTTAAATGAAAAACTGTTTTTT. The encoded protein is CASSNAGGQLNEKLFF.

The chain is built from TRBV25-1 and TRBJ2-1; 9 bases align to TRBD1. V shed 4 bases, J shed 5 bases, and the junction held 3 bases outside the gene matches. CDR1 is MGHDK, CDR2 SYGVNS, per germline. This CDR3 has 14 amino acids. The CDR3 here is CASSAGQGHNEQFF. The CDR3 DNA sequence: TGTGCCAGCAGTGCGGGACAGGGACACAATGAGCAGTTCTTC.

This chain connects TRBV7-2 to TRBJ2-5, with 9 bases identical to TRBD2. The ends lost 3 bases at V and 9 bases at J; junction bases unmatched: 14. The germline gives CDR1 SGHTA, CDR2 FQGNSA. The CDR3 is 16 amino acids. CDR3 protein: CASSFLAGPPLAAQYF. The CDR3 nucleotides are TGTGCCAGCAGCTTCCTAGCGGGGCCCCCGCTCGCGGCCCAGTACTTC.

This chain joins TRBV2 and TRBJ2-1; TRBD1 agrees at 8 bases. The CDR3 totals 12 residues. In germline, CDR1 is SNHLY, CDR2 FYNNEI. The CDR3 spells CAVQGADNEQFF. CDR3 DNA: TGTGCGGTTCAGGGGGCCGACAATGAGCAGTTCTTC. Filled out from reference TRBV2 and TRBJ2-1, the complete variable domain reads EPEVTQTPSHQVTQMGQEVILRCVPISNHLYFYWYRQILGQKVEFLVSFYNNEISEKSEIFDDQFSVERPDGSNFTLKIRSTKLEDSAMYFCAVQGADNEQFFGPGTRLTVL.

Only a few counts were recorded for this clonotype. This sequence joins TRBV7-9 and TRBJ2-5, with unresolved D. Looked up from germline, CDR1 is SEHNR and CDR2 is FQNEAQ (reference sequence). The CDR3 runs 14 residues. Trimming took 4 bases from V and 5 from J, leaving 14 bases between them. The DNA of the CDR3 is TGTGCCAGCAGCTCTTATATGAGCAGGGAGACCCAGTACTTC. This gives the protein CASSSYMSRETQYF.

This clonotype was counted between two and nine times. This rearrangement joins TRBV20-1 to TRBJ2-3, with TRBD2 matching over 10 bases. The CDR3 spans 15 residues. Germline V gene sequence: CDR1 DFQATT, CDR2 SNEGSKA (reference sequence). V shed 4 bases, J shed 5 bases, and the junction held 9 bases outside the gene matches. CDR3 bases: TGCAGTGCTACCCGAGCGGGGGGGCAAAAAGATACGCAGTATTTT. It is translated as CSATRAGGQKDTQYF.

The chain links TRBV12-5 to TRBJ2-1; D gene unclear. V was clipped by 2 bases and J by 5 bases, with 7 bases between them. The CDR3 covers 13 residues. From germline, CDR1 is LGHNT and CDR2 FRNRAP. For the CDR3, the DNA is TGTGCTAGTGGTTTGCCTCCACACAATGAGCAGTTCTTC. This sequence encodes CASGLPPHNEQFF.

This clonotype appeared a single time. The chain is built from TRBV4-2 and TRBJ2-1, with a tentative D call TRBD2 (6 bases). The CDR3 covers 16 residues. The germline gives CDR1 LGHNA, CDR2 YNFKEQ. V lost 4 bases and J lost 1, with 14 bases in between. The DNA of the CDR3 is TGTGCCAGCAGCCGCGCCCTAGCGTTATCCTACAATGAGCAGTTCTTC. Encoded protein: CASSRALALSYNEQFF.

This chain links TRBV7-4 with TRBJ2-3; 8 bases map to TRBD2. Germline-derived CDR1 and CDR2 are SGHVT and SQSDAQ. This CDR3 comprises 19 residues. The ends lost 1 base at V and 2 bases at J; junction bases unmatched: 14. CDR3 amino acids: CASSLEVAGGRADTDTQYF. The DNA for the CDR3 is TGTGCCAGCAGCTTAGAGGTGGCGGGAGGAAGGGCAGACACAGATACGCAGTATTTT.

The gene calls are TRBV12-3 or TRBV12-4 and TRBJ2-1; D not certain. V shed 6 bases and J shed 14 bases, with 14 bases lying between them. CDR3 size: 11 residues. This chain's CDR3 is CASSRTGTKFF. CDR3 coding DNA: TGTGCCAGCAGCCGGACCGGCACTAAGTTCTTC.

The gene calls are TRBV7-2 and TRBJ2-3; a weak D match, TRBD2 (6 bases). The V gene's germline CDR1 is SGHTA and CDR2 FQGNSA. V lost 10 bases to trimming and J lost 2 bases, with 16 bases between them. The CDR3 is made up of 14 amino acids. CDR3 amino acids: CATRTGLSTDTQYF. The CDR3 DNA reads as TGTGCCACCCGAACGGGACTCTCCACAGATACGCAGTATTTT.

The gene calls are TRBV18 and TRBJ2-3; D unclear. Looked up from germline, CDR1 is KGHSH and CDR2 is LQKENI. This CDR3 contains 16 residues. Trimming took off 6 bases at V and 0 bases at J, with 16 bases between the two ends. This CDR3 is CASSPSRLTSTDTQYF. In DNA, the CDR3 is TGTGCCAGCTCCCCATCCCGACTCACTAGCACAGATACGCAGTATTTT.

This clonotype came up a few times. This chain connects TRBV10-3 to TRBJ1-1, with D possibly TRBD1 on 6 matching bases. Germline V gene lookup returns CDR1 ENHRY and CDR2 SYGVKD. The CDR3 runs 15 residues. The V gene lost 0 bases and the J gene lost 5 bases, with 13 bases spanning the gap. CDR3 in amino acids: CAISESSGAGTEAFF. The CDR3 nucleotides read TGTGCCATCAGTGAGTCGTCAGGGGCAGGGACTGAAGCTTTCTTT.